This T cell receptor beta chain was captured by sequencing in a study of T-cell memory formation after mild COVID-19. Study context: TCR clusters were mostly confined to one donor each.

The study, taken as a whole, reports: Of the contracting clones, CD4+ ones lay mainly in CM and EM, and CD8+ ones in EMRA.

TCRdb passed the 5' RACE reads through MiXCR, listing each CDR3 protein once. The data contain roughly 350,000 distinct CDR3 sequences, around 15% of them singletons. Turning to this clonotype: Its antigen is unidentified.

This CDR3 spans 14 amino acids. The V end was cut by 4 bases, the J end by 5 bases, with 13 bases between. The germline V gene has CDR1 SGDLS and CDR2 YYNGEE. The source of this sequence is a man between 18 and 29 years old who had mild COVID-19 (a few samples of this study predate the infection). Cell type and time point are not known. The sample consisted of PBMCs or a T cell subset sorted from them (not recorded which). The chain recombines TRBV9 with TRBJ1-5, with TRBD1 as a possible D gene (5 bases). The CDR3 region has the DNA TGTGCCAGCAGCCTCGGGGGGATCTATCAGCCCCAGCATTTT. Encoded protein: CASSLGGIYQPQHF.